What follows describes a single T cell receptor (beta chain). Its antigen is not known. Trimming removed 0 bases from V and 5 bases from J, with 15 bases in between. The CDR3 has 15 residues. Germline V gene sequence: CDR1 SGHNT, CDR2 YYREEE (reference sequence). These data belong to a study of T cell responses to AZD1222 COVID-19 vaccine. Assay used: immunoSEQ multiplex PCR; TCRdb lists only in-frame clones, some missing. The repertoire holds 100,000 to 150,000 clones, with 80% to 90% as singletons. Points from the study as a whole: Donors, mostly white British, included more females; clonal diversity was possibly underestimated.

This receptor was identified in an adult in good health. This chain joins TRBV5-4 and TRBJ2-7; possible D gene TRBD1, 6 bases. This specimen consisted of peripheral blood, obtained on day 0 of MenACWY control vaccination. DNA for the CDR3: TGTGCCAGCAGCTTGGACTACAGGGAAATCCACGAGCAGTACTTC. It specifies CASSLDYREIHEQYF.